The TCR beta chain described here comes from a study of blood T cell repertoires in COVID-19. V shed 3 bases, J shed 3 bases, and the junction held 9 bases outside the gene matches. The CDR3 has 15 residues. The protocol was immunoSEQ multiplex PCR, while the TCRdb copy is restricted to in-frame clones and leaves out a portion. The data show about 140,000 clones, roughly 80% seen once. This clone was detected once. The sequenced sample was PBMCs or T cells enriched from blood (not recorded which). This rearrangement joins TRBV5-3 to TRBJ2-7; 7 bases align to TRBD1. TRBV5-3 belongs to the ORF category, with a function that is uncertain. The source of this sequence is a man between 40 and 49 years old with acute COVID-19. The CDR3 protein is CARSSRDRGFYEQYF. In DNA, the CDR3 is TGTGCCAGAAGCTCCCGGGACAGAGGCTTCTACGAGCAGTACTTC.